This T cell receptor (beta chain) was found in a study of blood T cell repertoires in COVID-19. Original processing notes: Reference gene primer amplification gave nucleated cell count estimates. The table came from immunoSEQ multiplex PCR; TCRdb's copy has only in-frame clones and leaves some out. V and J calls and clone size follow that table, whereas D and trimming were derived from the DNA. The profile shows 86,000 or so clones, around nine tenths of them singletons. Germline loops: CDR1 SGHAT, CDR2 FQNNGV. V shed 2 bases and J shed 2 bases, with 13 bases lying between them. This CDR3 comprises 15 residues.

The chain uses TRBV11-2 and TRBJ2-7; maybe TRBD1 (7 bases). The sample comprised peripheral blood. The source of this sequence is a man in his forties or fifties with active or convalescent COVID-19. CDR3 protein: CASSLFQGGTYEQYF. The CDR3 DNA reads TGTGCCAGCAGCTTATTCCAGGGGGGTACCTACGAGCAGTACTTC. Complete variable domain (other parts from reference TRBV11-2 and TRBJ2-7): EAGVAQSPRYKIIEKRQSVAFWCNPISGHATLYWYQQILGQGPKLLIQFQNNGVVDDSQLPKDRFSAERLKGVDSTLKIQPAKLEDSAVYLCASSLFQGGTYEQYFGPGTRLTVT.